Listed below are T cell receptor beta chains from one sample, sequenced in a study of blood T cells in healthy people across ages. In TCRdb, the 5' RACE reads were re-called with MiXCR into one record per CDR3 protein. Altogether 1.8 million or so distinct CDR3 sequences are present, approximately 40% being singletons, with the ten largest covering about 23%. The sample was blood. The receptors derive from a human donor in good health. Both conserved end residues are part of each CDR3. Fields, in order: V gene, J gene, D gene, CDR3 length, clone size, CDR3 protein, CDR3 DNA. A D gene is named only where the DNA matches it firmly. Clone size appears in some rows only: once, few, many, or a class for an expanded clone.

TRBV15	TRBJ1-2	.	13	.	CATSKTGPYGYTF	TGTGCCACCAGCAAAACAGGGCCCTATGGCTACACCTTC
TRBV6-1	TRBJ2-7	TRBD1	16	.	CASSSSPTGLKLQQYF	TGTGCCAGCAGTAGTTCACCGACAGGGTTAAAATTGCAGCAGTACTTC
TRBV20-1	TRBJ2-7	.	15	.	CSARYPKHDPYEQYF	TGCAGTGCCAGATACCCAAAACACGATCCCTACGAGCAGTACTTC
TRBV12-3/TRBV12-4	TRBJ2-7	.	15	few	CASSRVWGSSYEQYF	TGTGCCAGCAGTAGGGTGTGGGGGAGCTCCTACGAGCAGTACTTC
TRBV2	TRBJ2-3	TRBD2	13	.	CASRLAGSNTQYF	TGTGCCAGCAGGTTAGCGGGGAGCAATACGCAGTATTTT
TRBV4-3	TRBJ1-1	TRBD1	14	few	CASSQRTGNTEAFF	TGCGCCAGCAGCCAACGGACAGGGAACACTGAAGCTTTCTTT
TRBV7-2	TRBJ1-1	.	15	once	CASSLVGGQRTEAFF	TGTGCCAGCAGCTTAGTTGGGGGGCAGAGGACTGAAGCTTTCTTT
TRBV9	TRBJ1-2	.	15	.	CASSTNREIWYGYTF	TGTGCCAGCAGCACCAACAGGGAGATATGGTATGGCTACACCTTC
TRBV7-6	TRBJ2-5	TRBD2	17	.	CASSLFDGGGAGNEQYF	TGTGCCAGCAGCTTATTCGATGGCGGGGGGGCTGGGAATGAGCAGTACTTC
TRBV11-3	TRBJ1-2	.	15	.	CASSSGTAPEWGYTF	TGTGCCAGCAGCTCCGGTACCGCTCCGGAGTGGGGCTACACCTTC